The rows below give T cell receptor beta chains drawn from one sample of a study of glioma-infiltrating T cells. MiXCR, run by TCRdb on the multiplex PCR reads, gives a single entry per CDR3 protein. The repertoire holds fewer than 250,000 distinct CDR3 sequences, with over 30% as singletons. Sequences were obtained from glioma tissue, nonneoplastic brain tissue, or PBMCs (not recorded which). The receptors stem from a human donor with low-grade glioma or glioblastoma, undergoing nonglioma brain surgery, or in good health (not recorded which). CDR3s include the opening cysteine and the closing phenylalanine or tryptophan. A D gene is named only where the DNA matches it firmly. For some rows the clone size is stated as once, few or many, or as a class when expanded; others skip it.

CDR3 DNA,CDR3 protein,clone size,V gene,J gene,D gene
TGTGCCAGCACAAACCCCTCAGAGACCCATTACTTC,CASTNPSETHYF,once,TRBV6-1,TRBJ2-5,-
TGCAGTGCTAGAGAACAGGGGGGCATGGAGACCCAGCATTTT,CSAREQGGMETQHF,-,TRBV20-1,TRBJ1-5,TRBD1
TGCGCCAGCAGCTTGATCGGACGGAGGGATGAAAAACTGTTTTTT,CASSLIGRRDEKLFF,few,TRBV4-1,TRBJ1-4,-
TGTGCCAGCAGTGACCTCCCCTGGGACGGATTAATCTATGGCTACACCTTC,CASSDLPWDGLIYGYTF,many,TRBV6-1,TRBJ1-2,-
TGTGCCAGCAGCTTATCCGGACAGGGTTATACGAAGCAGTACTTC,CASSLSGQGYTKQYF,many,TRBV7-2,TRBJ2-7,TRBD1
TGTGCCAGCAGCTTAGCCCTTCTTCGTGGCAATGAGCAGTTCTTC,CASSLALLRGNEQFF,few,TRBV7-9,TRBJ2-1,-
TGTGCCAGCAGTTTACGCCGGGCCCTTGGGGAGCAGTACTTC,CASSLRRALGEQYF,many,TRBV27,TRBJ2-7,-
TGTGCCAGCAGACCGACAGGGGTCACAGATACGCAGTATTTT,CASRPTGVTDTQYF,-,TRBV7-2,TRBJ2-3,TRBD1
TGCGCCAGCAGCGGACGAAGGGAAACCGGGGAGCTGTTTTTT,CASSGRRETGELFF,-,TRBV5-1,TRBJ2-2,-
TGTGCCAGCAGCTTAGATGCACTAGCGGGAGGGCCTGCCTACGAGCAGTACTTC,CASSLDALAGGPAYEQYF,many,TRBV7-8,TRBJ2-7,TRBD2
TGTGCCAGCTCACCCACCGGGACAGGGAGTATTCAGCCCCAGCATTTT,CASSPTGTGSIQPQHF,many,TRBV18,TRBJ1-5,TRBD1
TGCAGCGTTGCGGAGCCCGTGGGGACCGGGGAGCTGTTTTTT,CSVAEPVGTGELFF,-,TRBV29-1,TRBJ2-2,-
TGTGCCTGGAGTTCAAGTTGGGAGCAGTTCTTC,CAWSSSWEQFF,many,TRBV30,TRBJ2-1,-
TGTGCCAGCACCCCCCTGGTGGATTTTAGCAATCAGCCCCAGCATTTT,CASTPLVDFSNQPQHF,many,TRBV28,TRBJ1-5,-
TGCGCCAGTAAATCGGGACAGCTTATAACCTACGAGCAGTACTTC,CASKSGQLITYEQYF,-,TRBV5-1,TRBJ2-7,TRBD1
TGCGCCAGCAGCCCGCTGGGACAGGGGAGTACGCCTGAAGCTTTCTTT,CASSPLGQGSTPEAFF,-,TRBV5-1,TRBJ1-1,TRBD1
TGTGCCTGGATGCTTGGCCCTGAGCAGTTCTTC,CAWMLGPEQFF,-,TRBV30,TRBJ2-1,-
TGTGCCAGCAGTTTACCAGGGTACCAAGAGACCCAGTACTTC,CASSLPGYQETQYF,many,TRBV28,TRBJ2-5,-
TGTGCCAGCTCACCTCCCCCGACAGGGTCCGAGCAGTACTTC,CASSPPPTGSEQYF,-,TRBV18,TRBJ2-7,TRBD1
TGCGCCAGCAGCCAGGGTAGGACTAGCGCCCTTAACTTC,CASSQGRTSALNF,many,TRBV4-3,TRBJ2-7,TRBD2
TGTGCCAGCAGCTCCCCGGGAGCGGGAGTGGAGACCCAGTACTTC,CASSSPGAGVETQYF,many,TRBV7-2,TRBJ2-5,TRBD2
TGTGCCAGCAGCTTAAGCCCGGGAGGCCCCTACAATGAGCAGTTCTTC,CASSLSPGGPYNEQFF,many,TRBV7-3,TRBJ2-1,TRBD2
TGTGCCAGCTCACCGGGGTCGGAGCAGCCCCAGCATTTT,CASSPGSEQPQHF,many,TRBV18,TRBJ1-5,-
TGTGCCATCAGTGGACTAGTAAGCTACAATGAGCAGTTCTTC,CAISGLVSYNEQFF,many,TRBV10-3,TRBJ2-1,-
TGCAGTGCTAGTAAAACGGGAGGCGAGCAGTACTTC,CSASKTGGEQYF,many,TRBV20-1,TRBJ2-7,TRBD2
TGCAGTGCTAGACTAGCGGGAGTCAATGAGCAGTTCTTC,CSARLAGVNEQFF,many,TRBV20-1,TRBJ2-1,TRBD2
TGTGCCAGTAGTATAGGAGTCGGGGAGCTGTTTTTT,CASSIGVGELFF,many,TRBV19,TRBJ2-2,-
TGCAGTGCTAGCGGAGGGACATTCTCCTACAATGAGCAGTTCTTC,CSASGGTFSYNEQFF,many,TRBV20-1,TRBJ2-1,-
TGCAGCGTTGATAATCAGGGGGCCTACAATGAGCAGTTCTTC,CSVDNQGAYNEQFF,many,TRBV29-1,TRBJ2-1,TRBD1
TGTGCCAGCAGTGAATCAATACGGGACGCGAACACCGGGGAGCTGTTTTTT,CASSESIRDANTGELFF,many,TRBV25-1,TRBJ2-2,-
TGTGCCACCAGTGGTACCCCGGGACAGGGGGTAGATACGCAGTATTTT,CATSGTPGQGVDTQYF,-,TRBV24-1,TRBJ2-3,TRBD1
TGCAGCGGCCGTCCTACAGGGGCGGACTACAATGAGCAGTTCTTC,CSGRPTGADYNEQFF,many,TRBV29-1,TRBJ2-1,TRBD1
TGCAGTGCTAGTCTGGGCGTCTCATCTAACTATGGCTACACCTTC,CSASLGVSSNYGYTF,many,TRBV20-1,TRBJ1-2,-
TGTGCCAGCAGTTCGACAGGCTCCTTCTACGAGCAGTACTTC,CASSSTGSFYEQYF,many,TRBV27,TRBJ2-7,-
TGTGCCAGCAGCCCAATGGCTAGCGGGAACACCGGGGAGCTGTTTTTT,CASSPMASGNTGELFF,-,TRBV11-2,TRBJ2-2,TRBD2
TGCGCCAGCAGCCCGATAAGCGACAGGGCTTCGTATGGCTACACCTTC,CASSPISDRASYGYTF,-,TRBV4-1,TRBJ1-2,TRBD1
TGTGCCAGCAGCTTAGAAGGGGGGGCTATCTACGAGCAGTACTTC,CASSLEGGAIYEQYF,-,TRBV7-9,TRBJ2-7,-
TGTGCCAGCAGTTGGGGCCCAGCGGGAGACAATGAGCAGTTCTTC,CASSWGPAGDNEQFF,many,TRBV6-2/TRBV6-3,TRBJ2-1,TRBD2
TGCAGTGCTAGCCCTTTCAGTAGTTTTAGCAATCAGCCCCAGCATTTT,CSASPFSSFSNQPQHF,many,TRBV20-1,TRBJ1-5,-
TGTGCCACCAGCAGTAGCGGGAACACAGATACGCAGTATTTT,CATSSSGNTDTQYF,-,TRBV15,TRBJ2-3,TRBD2
TGTGCCAGCAGTTATGTTGAGACTAGCGGGAGCCTTGACGAGCAGTACTTC,CASSYVETSGSLDEQYF,many,TRBV6-1,TRBJ2-7,TRBD2
TGTGCCAGCAGCTTACCGGGAGTCGGGCAGTACTTC,CASSLPGVGQYF,-,TRBV7-2,TRBJ2-7,-
TGCGCCAGCCAGAGGATTCCGGGAGAGGGCATCGGGTATAACAATGAGCAGTTCTTC,CASQRIPGEGIGYNNEQFF,-,TRBV4-1,TRBJ2-1,-
TGTGCCAGCACTACAGGAGTCACTGAAGCTTTCTTT,CASTTGVTEAFF,-,TRBV6-1,TRBJ1-1,-
TGTGCCTGGGGGAGAGGACTAGCAGCAGGTGAGCAGTTCTTC,CAWGRGLAAGEQFF,-,TRBV30,TRBJ2-1,TRBD2
TGTGCCAGCAGCCAAGACCAGGGGGCGCCTGAAGCTTTCTTT,CASSQDQGAPEAFF,many,TRBV3-1,TRBJ1-1,TRBD1
TGTGCCAGCAGAATCCTCATTAATCAGCCCCAGCATTTT,CASRILINQPQHF,many,TRBV28,TRBJ1-5,-
TGTGCCAGCAGCTTAGGGACTAGCGGGGGGGGCAATGAGCAGTTCTTC,CASSLGTSGGGNEQFF,-,TRBV7-2,TRBJ2-1,TRBD2
TGTGCCAGCCTCTGGGCCGGGGCCAACGTCCTGACTTTC,CASLWAGANVLTF,many,TRBV6-1,TRBJ2-6,-